The clone carrying this T cell receptor (beta chain) was found once. Its matching antigen is unknown. In the study's own analysis: After removing out-of-frame reads, around 2,000,000 distinct TCRbeta sequences remained. Here immunoSEQ multiplex PCR was the method, and the copy in TCRdb shows in-frame clones only, minus some. From that table come the V and J calls and clone size; the DNA was used to work out D and trimming. The sample shows 40,000 or so clones, roughly 80% of them seen only once. The sort gate was single viable CD3+CD4+CD8-CD45RO+ cells for memory CD4+ T cells. Positive selection with CD4 microbeads enriched total CD4+ T cells. The data belong to a study of memory CD4+ T cells and cytomegalovirus serostatus. About the study: This sample comes from healthy Belgian adults, several CMV seropositive, around 26 seronegative. General study findings and limits: Of approximately 150 reported CMV TCRbeta sequences, 65 to 85 were found in memory CD4+ repertoires.

Trimming removed 4 bases from V and 6 bases from J; junction bases left unmatched: 5. CDR1 MNHEY and CDR2 SMNVEV come from the germline V gene (reference sequence). The CDR3 is 15 residues long. The sequence was obtained from an adult in good health and CMV-seronegative. Input material: memory CD4+ T cells from blood. V is TRBV27 and J is TRBJ1-4; 10 nucleotides align to TRBD1. The CDR3 coding sequence is TGTGCCAGCAGTTCCTGGACAGGGGGGGATGAAAAACTGTTTTTT. As protein: CASSSWTGGDEKLFF. The entire variable domain, with the rest obtained from reference TRBV27 and TRBJ1-4, is as follows: EAQVTQNPRYLITVTGKKLTVTCSQNMNHEYMSWYRQDPGLGLRQIYYSMNVEVTDKGDVPEGYKVSRKEKRNFPLILESPSPNQTSLYFCASSSWTGGDEKLFFGSGTQLSVL.